The 9 T cell receptor beta chains listed next were all sequenced from one sample in a study of cytomegalovirus exposure and HLA in healthy donors. In the PCR, 60 Vbeta and 13 Jbeta primers were used. Clones were sequenced by immunoSEQ multiplex PCR, and TCRdb holds only the in-frame ones, with some missing. The table includes 95,000 to 100,000 clones, around 85% detected once. Sequencing was carried out using PBMCs. The receptors derive from a man aged 25 to 40 in good health and CMV-seronegative.

The chain is built from TRBV7-3 and TRBJ2-7, with a possible D match to TRBD1 (5 bases). Trimming removed 10 bases at V and 3 bases at J, with 10 bases between. There are 11 residues in the CDR3. Germline-derived CDR1 and CDR2 are SGHTA and FQGTGA. In DNA form, the CDR3 reads TGTGCCATCGCGACAGACTACGAGCAGTACTTC. As protein: CAIATDYEQYF.

The gene calls are TRBV7-9 and TRBJ2-7; possible D gene TRBD1, 6 bases. Germline loops: CDR1 SEHNR, CDR2 FQNEAQ (reference sequence). The CDR3 runs to 14 residues. Trimming cost V 9 bases and J 0 bases, with 15 bases left between them. The CDR3 nucleotides read TGTGCCAGTGGTCCGGTGGGGGCCTCCTACGAGCAGTACTTC. Translated: CASGPVGASYEQYF.

This clone was seen only once. V usage is TRBV5-1 and J usage is TRBJ2-3, with 8 nucleotides matching TRBD2. J lost 5 bases, V lost 6 bases, and 8 bases had no gene match. Germline lookup yields CDR1 SGHRS and CDR2 YFSETQ. This CDR3 region has 14 residues. The CDR3 nucleotides are TGCGCCAGCAACCCTAGCGGGTTGGGAGATACGCAGTATTTT. Residues: CASNPSGLGDTQYF.

The chain has TRBV5-4 and TRBJ2-1, with D tentatively TRBD1 (6 bases). The CDR3 has 13 residues. Trimming removed 4 bases at V and 6 bases at J, with 11 bases between. Germline V gene lookup returns CDR1 SGHNT and CDR2 YYREEE (reference sequence). CDR3 region: CASSPNRANEQFF. The CDR3 nucleotides read TGTGCCAGCAGCCCGAACAGGGCCAATGAGCAGTTCTTC.

The V and J genes are TRBV9 and TRBJ2-2; maybe TRBD2 (6 bases). CDR1 is SGDLS, CDR2 YYNGEE, per germline. This CDR3 contains 17 residues. V shed 4 bases and J shed 4 bases, with 20 bases lying between them. The CDR3 DNA is TGTGCCAGCAGCCCCCTAACGGGGCGGGGTGGCACCGGGGAGCTGTTTTTT. This encodes CASSPLTGRGGTGELFF.

The rearrangement uses TRBV29-1 and TRBJ1-3; maybe TRBD1 (6 bases). V was shortened by 4 bases and J by 2 bases, with 9 bases between the two germline ends. The germline gives CDR1 SQVTM, CDR2 ANQGSEA. The CDR3 covers 13 residues. The CDR3 DNA reads as TGCAGCGTTGTTAAGGGGGCTGGAAACACCATATATTTT. It codes for CSVVKGAGNTIYF.

The chain links TRBV5-4 to TRBJ2-7; 8 bases align to TRBD1. Germline lookup yields CDR1 SGHNT and CDR2 YYREEE (reference sequence). J was trimmed by 6 bases and V by 3 bases; bases with no gene match: 11. The CDR3 covers 15 residues. The CDR3 region has the DNA TGTGCCAGCAGCTCCCGGACAGGGTTAGAGTCCGAGCAGTACTTC. It translates to CASSSRTGLESEQYF.

In its sample, this clone was seen once. The gene calls are TRBV28 and TRBJ2-7; tentatively, D is TRBD2 (6 bases). CDR3 length: 16 residues. V lost 4 bases and J lost 2, with 18 bases in between. CDR1 and CDR2 (germline): MDHEN, SYDVKM. The CDR3 DNA reads TGTGCCAGCAGTTCCCCGGGCGAGCGGGCCGCCTACGAGCAGTACTTC. Residues: CASSSPGERAAYEQYF.

This clone occurred once. This sequence joins TRBV2 and TRBJ2-5; a weak D match, TRBD1 (7 bases). CDR3 length equals 14 residues. Germline CDR1 and CDR2: SNHLY and FYNNEI. V lost 6 bases and J lost 3, with 14 bases in between. Here the CDR3 reads CASSPQGEEETQYF. The CDR3, as DNA: TGTGCCAGCAGCCCTCAGGGGGAGGAAGAGACCCAGTACTTC.